This entry lists 27 T cell receptor beta chains sequenced from one sample in a study of breast tumors, draining lymph nodes, adjacent tissues. One entry per CDR3 protein, called by TCRdb with MiXCR from the multiplex PCR reads. This repertoire shows more than 85,000 distinct CDR3 sequences, 20% to 25% found once; its top ten account for 1% to 1.5%. The lymph nodes were axillary draining lymph nodes from breast cancer patients. The sequenced sample consisted of axillary lymph node tissue. These receptors came from a female donor with breast cancer. Some clones in this sample may be carry-over from other donors' samples.

The sample holds many counts of this clonotype. The V call is TRBV12-3 or TRBV12-4, the J call TRBJ1-2; D may be TRBD1 (6 bases). The CDR3 has 14 amino acids. V was pared by 5 bases and J by 6 bases, with 16 bases between. CDR3 loop: CASSHRAEAHGYTF. CDR3 bases: TGTGCCAGCAGTCACAGGGCCGAGGCTCATGGCTACACCTTC.

Notes on this clonotype: At one end the junction does not follow the germline gene, possibly because of a read error. This chain joins TRBV7-8 and TRBJ2-1, with 16 bases lining up with TRBD2. The CDR3 loop spans 19 amino acids. In germline, CDR1 is SGHVS, CDR2 FQNEAQ. The CDR3 nucleotides read TGTGCCAGCAGCCCCGGGACTAGCGGGAGGGCTGGGTCCTACAATGAGCAGCTCTTC. It is translated as CASSPGTSGRAGSYNEQLF.

This clonotype was detected many times. The rearrangement links TRBV14 to TRBJ1-4; D not certain. Germline V gene data show CDR1 as SGHDN and CDR2 as FVKESK. CDR3 length equals 15 residues. Trimming shortened V by 3 bases and J by 7 bases, and 15 bases separated the two germline ends. The CDR3 nucleotides are TGTGCCAGCAGCCAGCTTGGAGGGCTCAGTGAAAAACTGTTTTTT. Its translation is CASSQLGGLSEKLFF. The full variable domain, with the rest looked up from reference TRBV14 and TRBJ1-4, is EAGVTQFPSHSVIEKGQTVTLRCDPISGHDNLYWYRRVMGKEIKFLLHFVKESKQDESGMPNNRFLAERTGGTYSTLKVQPAELEDSGVYFCASSQLGGLSEKLFFGSGTQLSVL.

This clonotype showed up many times. V and J are TRBV15 and TRBJ2-2, with TRBD1 identical over 7 bases. J was trimmed by 3 bases and V by 7 bases; bases with no gene match: 5. The CDR3 covers 14 residues. Per the germline V gene, CDR1 is LNHNV and CDR2 is YYDKDF (reference sequence). CDR3 sequence: CATTPGQYTGELFF. The CDR3 coding sequence is TGTGCCACCACCCCGGGACAGTACACCGGGGAGCTGTTTTTT.

This clonotype was counted at least ten times. The CDR3 loop reads CASAAGFVNYGYTF. The CDR3 coding sequence is TGCGCCAGCGCGGCCGGGTTTGTTAACTATGGCTACACCTTC. V and J are TRBV5-1 and TRBJ1-2; D remains ambiguous. The CDR3 contains 14 residues. Trimming cost V 7 bases and J 1 base, with 14 bases left between them. CDR1 SGHRS and CDR2 YFSETQ come from the germline V gene.

This clonotype was counted many times. The rearrangement joins TRBV12-5 to TRBJ1-6; tentative D call: TRBD1 (5 bases). Trimming left V 9 bases short and J 9 bases short, with 21 bases between. Germline V gene sequence: CDR1 LGHNT, CDR2 FRNRAP. This CDR3 region has 15 residues. The CDR3 bases are TGTGCTAGGGATTTTGTGGGACGGAGTTCTTCACCCCTCCACTTT. This translates into CARDFVGRSSSPLHF.

The table lists this clonotype with many counts. The V and J genes are TRBV6-4 and TRBJ2-1; D uncertain. The CDR3 spans 16 residues. V lost 3 bases to trimming and J lost 3 bases, with 15 bases between them. Germline assignment: CDR1 MRHNA and CDR2 SNTAGT. CDR3 loop: CASSDPLTSSYNEQFF. Written as DNA, the CDR3 is TGTGCCAGCAGTGATCCGTTGACATCGAGCTACAATGAGCAGTTCTTC.

This clonotype was detected ten times or more. V usage is TRBV6-1 and J usage is TRBJ2-5, with 7 bases that match TRBD1. The J segment lost 2 bases and the V segment lost 3 bases, leaving 6 bases of the junction unmatched. From germline, CDR1 is MNHNS and CDR2 SASEGT. The CDR3 totals 15 residues. The DNA of the CDR3 is TGTGCCAGCAGTGACTATGGACAGGCTCAAGAGACCCAGTACTTC. Amino acids: CASSDYGQAQETQYF.

The chain has TRBV5-1 and TRBJ2-2, with D possibly TRBD2 on 5 matching bases. CDR3 length: 16 amino acids. Trimming shortened V by 1 base and J by 6 bases, and 16 bases separated the two germline ends. From germline, CDR1 is SGHRS and CDR2 YFSETQ. CDR3 sequence (DNA): TGCGCCAGCAGCTTGTTGAGCGGCCTCTTAGCCGGGGAGCTGTTTTTT. Its translation: CASSLLSGLLAGELFF.

V gene TRBV6-5 combines with J gene TRBJ2-3; 11 nucleotides match TRBD2. CDR3 size: 16 residues. V lost 2 bases and J lost 2; bases outside the gene matches: 3. Germline values: CDR1 MNHEY, CDR2 SVGAGI. The CDR3 DNA reads TGTGCCAGCAGTTACGGGGGACTAGCGGACACAGATACGCAGTATTTT. Translation: CASSYGGLADTDTQYF.

A word on this clonotype: One end of the junction is discordant with germline, which a read error may explain. This chain links TRBV9 with TRBJ2-5; tentatively, D is TRBD1 or TRBD2 (5 bases each). This CDR3 is 14 amino acids long. CDR1 is SGDLS and CDR2 is YYNGEE in the germline V gene. The CDR3, as DNA: TGTGCCAGCAGCGTAGACCGGGGCCAAGAGACCCAGCACTTC. Its protein is CASSVDRGQETQHF.

This clonotype was recorded at least ten times. The chain couples TRBV9 to TRBJ2-2; 8 bases align to TRBD2. V lost 5 bases to trimming and J lost 3 bases; unmatched junction nucleotides: 3. The CDR3 extends over 14 amino acids. Germline CDR1 is SGDLS and CDR2 is YYNGEE. The DNA of the CDR3 is TGTGCCAGCAGGCGGGGGGCAGACACCGGGGAGCTGTTTTTT. Its protein is CASRRGADTGELFF.

This clonotype turned up a few times. The chain carries TRBV20-1 and TRBJ2-2; TRBD2 aligns across 10 bases. Germline CDR1 DFQATT, CDR2 SNEGSKA (reference sequence). Trimming at V came to 5 bases and at J to 6 bases, leaving 6 bases not matched to a gene. The CDR3 runs 14 residues. The CDR3 reads CSAPAGGPAGELFF. The CDR3 coding sequence is TGCAGTGCTCCAGCGGGAGGGCCGGCCGGGGAGCTGTTTTTT.

This clonotype was picked up a small number of times. This chain uses TRBV3-1 with TRBJ1-5, with unresolved D. V was clipped by 0 bases and J by 9 bases, with 27 bases between them. Germline lookup yields CDR1 LGHDT and CDR2 YNNKEL (reference sequence). The CDR3 is made up of 19 amino acids. The CDR3 nucleotides read TGTGCCAGCAGCCAAGATACCCCGCTTGTGAGGTCCTTTGTGCGGCCCCAGCATTTT. Protein sequence: CASSQDTPLVRSFVRPQHF. Drawing the rest from reference TRBV3-1 and TRBJ1-5, the complete variable domain is DTAVSQTPKYLVTQMGNDKSIKCEQNLGHDTMYWYKQDSKKFLKIMFSYNNKELIINETVPNRFSPKSPDKAHLNLHINSLELGDSAVYFCASSQDTPLVRSFVRPQHFGDGTRLSIL.

This clonotype was seen many times. The chain joins TRBV15 to TRBJ2-2; D unclear. From germline, CDR1 is LNHNV and CDR2 YYDKDF (reference sequence). Trimming removed 3 bases at V and 2 bases at J, with 13 bases between. The CDR3 runs 16 residues. The CDR3 sequence: CATSRRRTSNTGELFF. In DNA, the CDR3 is TGTGCCACCAGCAGGCGGCGGACCAGTAACACCGGGGAGCTGTTTTTT. The whole variable domain, remainder taken from reference TRBV15 and TRBJ2-2, is DAMVIQNPRYQVTQFGKPVTLSCSQTLNHNVMYWYQQKSSQAPKLLFHYYDKDFNNEADTPDNFQSRRPNTSFCFLDIRSPGLGDTAMYLCATSRRRTSNTGELFFGEGSRLTVL.

This clonotype was counted many times. The chain has TRBV4-2 and TRBJ1-3; D might be TRBD1 (6 bases). The CDR3 length is 15 residues. Germline-derived CDR1 and CDR2 are LGHNA and YNFKEQ. V was shortened by 3 bases and J by 2 bases, with 11 bases between the two germline ends. CDR3 nucleotides: TGTGCCAGCAGCCAGAACAGGGATGCTGGAAACACCATATATTTT. This encodes CASSQNRDAGNTIYF.

This clonotype was seen many times. The chain couples TRBV6-6 to TRBJ2-5, with 7 bases aligning to TRBD1. This CDR3 spans 12 amino acids. V was pared by 6 bases and J by 5 bases, with 3 bases of the junction left unmatched. CDR1 and CDR2 from the germline V gene are MNHNY and SVGAGI (reference sequence). The CDR3 sequence: CASRDRVETQYF. Here the CDR3 DNA reads TGTGCCAGCAGAGACAGGGTGGAGACCCAGTACTTC.

Worth noting for this clonotype: One end of the junction is discordant with germline, which a read error may explain. The chain combines TRBV7-3 with TRBJ1-6; the match to TRBD1 covers 7 bases. The germline gives CDR1 SGHTA, CDR2 FQGTGA. The CDR3 has 13 amino acids. The CDR3 region has the DNA TGCGCCAGCCGACAGGGAAGTAATTCACCCCTCCACTTT. Translated, it gives CASRQGSNSPLHF.

This clonotype has ten or more counts. The chain recombines TRBV7-2 with TRBJ1-2; a weak D match, TRBD1 (5 bases). V lost 4 bases, J lost 5 bases, and 17 bases lay in between. CDR3 length: 15 residues. Looked up from germline, CDR1 is SGHTA and CDR2 is FQGNSA. CDR3 residues: CASSSPLQAKYGYTF. The CDR3 region has the DNA TGTGCCAGCAGCTCCCCCTTACAGGCAAAGTATGGCTACACCTTC.

This clonotype was counted at least ten times. The rearrangement joins TRBV2 to TRBJ1-2, with D possibly being TRBD1 (6 bases). The CDR3 has 13 amino acids. Germline CDR1 reads SNHLY; CDR2 reads FYNNEI. V lost 6 bases and J 7 bases, leaving 15 bases between the germline ends. The CDR3 is CASRNREFVGYTF. For the CDR3, the DNA is TGTGCCAGCAGAAACAGGGAGTTCGTTGGCTACACCTTC.

Of note for this clonotype: This could be a read error, since a much larger clone is one nucleotide away. Without the conserved terminal phenylalanine or tryptophan, this CDR3 likely stems from a read error. This sequence joins TRBV6-1 and TRBJ2-5; D is possibly TRBD1 (5 bases). CDR3 length: 15 amino acids. Trimming removed 0 bases from V and 3 bases from J, with 11 bases in between. In germline, CDR1 is MNHNS, CDR2 SASEGT. The CDR3 region is CASSEAGQGKETQYL. The CDR3 DNA is TGTGCCAGCAGTGAAGCTGGGCAGGGAAAAGAGACCCAGTACCTC.

At least ten counts were recorded for this clonotype. The chain employs TRBV10-2 and TRBJ2-7; D might be TRBD2 (6 bases). Germline loops: CDR1 WSHSY, CDR2 SAAADI. V was pared by 6 bases and J by 1 base, with 10 bases between. This CDR3 comprises 13 residues. In DNA, the CDR3 is TGCGCCAGCAGGGGGGGATCTTCCTACGAGCAGTACTTC. It specifies CASRGGSSYEQYF.

This clonotype was detected only once. A much larger clone sits a single nucleotide away, making a read error possible. This chain connects TRBV4-2 to TRBJ2-2; D gene uncertain. Germline V gene lookup returns CDR1 LGHNA and CDR2 YNFKEQ. This CDR3 spans 14 amino acids. The CDR3 nucleotides are TGTGCCAGCAGCCAAGACCCGAACGCCGGGGAGCTGTTTTTT. Translating it yields CASSQDPNAGELFF.

In this sample, this clonotype turned up many times. The J gene is TRBJ2-1, the V gene TRBV20-1; D possibly corresponds to TRBD1 (6 bases). V was trimmed by 3 bases and J by 4 bases, leaving 10 bases between them. The length of the CDR3 is 13 residues. CDR1 and CDR2 (germline): DFQATT, SNEGSKA (reference sequence). This CDR3 is CSARGTRYNEQFF. The CDR3 bases are TGCAGTGCTAGGGGGACACGGTACAATGAGCAGTTCTTC.

The J gene is TRBJ1-1, the V gene TRBV19; maybe TRBD1 (6 bases). Germline-derived CDR1 and CDR2 are LNHDA and SQIVND (reference sequence). The CDR3 runs 14 residues. The V gene lost 7 bases and the J gene lost 5 bases, with 17 bases spanning the gap. In DNA form, the CDR3 reads TGTGCCAGTATGTACAGGGTTCCCGGGACTGAAGCTTTCTTT. As protein: CASMYRVPGTEAFF.

This clonotype was counted at least ten times. This rearrangement joins TRBV3-1 to TRBJ2-5; D is tentatively TRBD1 or TRBD2 (6 bases each). Between the trimmed V and J ends, which lost 8 bases and 1 base, there was a span of 11 bases. Looked up from germline, CDR1 is LGHDT and CDR2 is YNNKEL (reference sequence). The CDR3 is 13 amino acids. The CDR3 loop is CASGSGAQETQYF. CDR3 nucleotide sequence: TGTGCCAGCGGGTCGGGGGCCCAAGAGACCCAGTACTTC.

This clonotype was seen many times. The chain employs TRBV5-6 and TRBJ1-4, with no clear D. CDR1 is SGHDT, CDR2 YYEEEE, per germline. The CDR3 is made up of 15 amino acids. Trimming left V 2 bases short and J 0 bases short, with 8 bases between. The CDR3 spells CASSFKTATNEKLFF. In DNA form, the CDR3 reads TGTGCCAGCAGCTTTAAGACGGCAACTAATGAAAAACTGTTTTTT.